The TCR beta chain described here comes from a study of cytomegalovirus exposure and HLA in healthy donors. Study information: HLA-typed donors were the source of some 80 million unique TCRs, which an early data release held. Findings and limits, study-wide: A missense DCLRE1C variant was associated with V- and J-gene trimming of TCR beta chains in a later analysis, and an independent cohort replicated the association. From TCR beta sequences, most subjects' HLA-A and HLA-B alleles were reportedly predicted accurately. Of the V segments, some could not be distinguished, including TRBV6-2 and TRBV6-3, and were excluded.

About this clone itself: Its target is unknown.

PCR employed 60 Vbeta and 13 Jbeta primers. Profiled with immunoSEQ multiplex PCR; TCRdb holds only in-frame clones, not every one. The table shows approximately 82,000 clones, with 60% to 85% occurring only once. V was pared by 4 bases and J by 3 bases, with 10 bases of the junction left unmatched. This CDR3 is built from 17 residues. CDR1 SEHNR and CDR2 FQNEAQ come from the germline V gene (reference sequence). The J gene is TRBJ2-1, the V gene TRBV7-9; 9 nucleotides match TRBD2. Sequenced material: PBMCs. This clonotype was obtained from a man aged 35 to 55 in good health and CMV-seronegative. CDR3 sequence reads: CASSSTATSGGYNEQFF. The CDR3, as DNA: TGTGCCAGCAGCTCTACTGCGACTAGCGGAGGCTACAATGAGCAGTTCTTC.